The present T cell receptor (beta chain) was sequenced within a study of post-analysis software for immune sequencing data. Study results and limitations: Those samples that were prepared in the same batch co-clustered strongly by F measure. When compared against controls, multiple sclerosis patients showed significantly lower normalized Chao1 diversity. Patients showed TRBV5-6, TRBV5-1 and TRBV20-1 among roughly 5 TRBV segments more frequent than in controls.

Libraries were made from TCR beta cDNA, and they carried unique molecular identifiers. T cells, roughly 1 to 10 million of them, yielded roughly 0.5 million cDNA molecules. Via MiXCR, TCRdb re-called the PCR reads, giving one row per CDR3 protein. The sample has over 150,000 distinct CDR3 sequences, roughly 31% seen once. The CDR3 loop spans 14 amino acids. Looked up from germline, CDR1 is SQVTM and CDR2 is ANQGSEA. This clonotype has more than one count but fewer than ten. Its target is unknown. The chain couples TRBV29-1 to TRBJ2-1; 9 nucleotides line up with TRBD1. Near its end, the DNA agrees better with TRBJ2-7, so the J call may be wrong. This receptor was obtained from a girl under 18 with multiple sclerosis. Sequencing input: blood. The CDR3 loop is CSVTGTGHNNEQYF. CDR3 coding DNA: TGCAGCGTTACCGGGACAGGGCACAACAATGAGCAGTACTTC.